Presented here are 11 T cell receptor beta chains from one specimen sequenced in a study of early T cells in non-severe SARS-CoV-2 infection. TCRdb re-called the 5' RACE reads through MiXCR, storing one row per CDR3 protein. The sample gives 55,000 to 85,000 distinct CDR3 sequences, 9% to 10% of which show up once; about 14% is in the top ten. The source was whole blood, collected at baseline. The receptors shown here come from an adult who was a healthcare worker with PCR-confirmed SARS-CoV-2 infection or an uninfected control (not recorded which).

This chain joins TRBV4-1 and TRBJ2-1; tentative D call: TRBD2 (6 bases). The CDR3 has 14 amino acids. Germline-derived CDR1 and CDR2 are MGHRA and YSYEKL. V dropped 8 bases and J dropped 9 bases, with 20 bases sitting between them. The CDR3, as DNA: TGCGCCAGCCGGGAGCTAGAAGCGGCGGGTGAGCAGTTCTTC. Translated: CASRELEAAGEQFF.

This clonotype occurred many times. The chain employs TRBV28 and TRBJ1-5, with D tentatively TRBD1 (6 bases). CDR1 is MDHEN, CDR2 SYDVKM, per germline. V dropped 5 bases and J dropped 4 bases, with 9 bases sitting between them. This CDR3 spans 13 amino acids. CDR3 sequence: CASSPTGNQPQHF. CDR3 sequence (DNA): TGTGCCAGCAGTCCCACAGGGAATCAGCCCCAGCATTTT.

The chain links TRBV2 to TRBJ2-7; a weak D match, TRBD1 (5 bases). The CDR3 consists of 13 residues. The germline gives CDR1 SNHLY, CDR2 FYNNEI. The V end was cut by 6 bases, the J end by 6 bases, with 15 bases between. CDR3 sequence: CASRALTGSEQYF. In nucleotides, the CDR3 is TGTGCCAGCAGGGCCCTCACAGGTTCCGAGCAGTACTTC.

This clonotype was seen many times. The V and J genes are TRBV4-3 and TRBJ2-5; TRBD2 aligns across 7 bases. Unmatched junction bases numbered 11, after V lost 0 bases and J lost 1 base. The CDR3 extends over 18 amino acids. Germline V CDR1 and CDR2: LGHNA, YSLEER. For the CDR3, the DNA is TGCGCCAGCAGCCAAGATCTTGGGGCTAGCGGATTCCAAGAGACCCAGTACTTC. Translated, it gives CASSQDLGASGFQETQYF.

This clonotype was picked up many times. J is TRBJ2-4 and V is TRBV29-1, with D hard to call. Germline values: CDR1 SQVTM, CDR2 ANQGSEA. This CDR3 contains 12 residues. The V end lost 3 bases, the J end lost 15 bases, and 18 bases lay between the germline ends. The CDR3 loop reads CSVEIGPLNRYF. For the CDR3, the DNA is TGCAGCGTTGAGATTGGACCCTTAAATCGGTACTTC.

The table lists this clonotype with a few counts. The CDR3 reads CSVEGPGSTRETQYF. CDR3 DNA: TGCAGCGTTGAAGGCCCAGGGTCTACCAGGGAGACCCAGTACTTC. The chain employs TRBV29-1 and TRBJ2-5; tentatively, D is TRBD1 (5 bases). Looked up from germline, CDR1 is SQVTM and CDR2 is ANQGSEA. The CDR3 is made up of 15 amino acids. Trimming cost V 1 base and J 5 bases, with 17 bases left between them. The full variable domain, its missing parts supplied by reference TRBV29-1 and TRBJ2-5, is SAVISQKPSRDICQRGTSLTIQCQVDSQVTMMFWYRQQPGQSLTLIATANQGSEATYESGFVIDKFPISRPNLTFSTLTVSNMSPEDSSIYLCSVEGPGSTRETQYFGPGTRLLVL.

Ten or more counts support this clonotype. The gene calls are TRBV7-9 and TRBJ2-2; TRBD2 aligns across 12 bases. V shed 5 bases and J 6 bases; nucleotides not matched to a gene: 7. This CDR3 has 16 amino acids. Germline V lookup: CDR1 SEHNR, CDR2 FQNEAQ (reference sequence). The CDR3 loop reads CASSPWTSGKAGELFF. CDR3 sequence (DNA): TGTGCCAGCAGCCCATGGACTAGCGGGAAGGCCGGGGAGCTGTTTTTT. Drawing the rest from reference TRBV7-9 and TRBJ2-2, the complete variable domain is DTGVSQNPRHKITKRGQNVTFRCDPISEHNRLYWYRQTLGQGPEFLTYFQNEAQLEKSRLLSDRFSAERPKGSFSTLEIQRTEQGDSAMYLCASSPWTSGKAGELFFGEGSRLTVL.

The chain combines TRBV30 with TRBJ2-1; 7 bases line up with TRBD1. The germline V gene has CDR1 GTSNPN and CDR2 SVGIG (reference sequence). This CDR3 has 14 residues. The V and J ends lost 8 bases and 3 bases, in that order; junction bases with no gene match: 10. The CDR3 region has the DNA TGTGCCGTAAGACAGGGCCACCGCTACAATGAGCAGTTCTTC. Translated: CAVRQGHRYNEQFF.

This clonotype was found a few times. V gene TRBV5-4 combines with J gene TRBJ2-7; perhaps TRBD1 as D (6 bases). Germline V gene data show CDR1 as SGHNT and CDR2 as YYREEE (reference sequence). With 4 bases removed from V and 5 bases from J, the gap between germline ends came to 13 bases. This CDR3 spans 13 amino acids. DNA for the CDR3: TGTGCCAGCAGCGCCGCTCACAGGGACGAGCAGTACTTC. Protein product: CASSAAHRDEQYF.

The chain couples TRBV29-1 to TRBJ1-1; the D is unclear. V was cut by 4 bases and J by 4 bases, with 10 bases left in between. This CDR3 has 12 residues. The germline CDR1 and CDR2 sequences are SQVTM and ANQGSEA. CDR3 loop: CSVVPTRTEAFF. CDR3 nucleotide sequence: TGCAGCGTTGTCCCCACCCGCACTGAAGCTTTCTTT.

V and J are TRBV27 and TRBJ2-3; D uncertain. Germline V gene data show CDR1 as MNHEY and CDR2 as SMNVEV (reference sequence). Trimming removed 5 bases from V and 8 bases from J, with 14 bases in between. CDR3 length: 13 residues. The CDR3 protein is CASSPLNTGTQYF. CDR3 sequence (DNA): TGTGCCAGCAGTCCTCTTAACACGGGTACGCAGTATTTT.